Included here is one TCR beta chain sequence, with context. This specimen comes from a study of blood T cell repertoires in COVID-19. Study details: Collection of acute and convalescent COVID-19 samples took place in the United States, Italy and Spain.

Germline V gene lookup returns CDR1 SQVTM and CDR2 ANQGSEA. The CDR3 consists of 11 residues. Trimming removed 6 bases from V and 8 bases from J, with 13 bases in between. The authors' processing: Reference gene primer amplification gave nucleated cell count estimates. Using immunoSEQ multiplex PCR, the repertoire was profiled, and TCRdb retains in-frame clones only, with some absent. The DNA was the basis for D and trimming; V, J and clone size are from that table. The sample lists some 230,000 clones, about 80% seen once, with 2% to 2.5% in the top ten. This clonotype was sampled from a woman in her fifties or sixties with acute or convalescent COVID-19. Sequenced: peripheral blood. The V and J genes are TRBV29-1 and TRBJ1-2; no clear D gene. CDR3 loop: CSVTGLGGYTF. The CDR3 region has the DNA TGCAGCGTAACCGGACTAGGGGGCTACACCTTC.